Following are 10 T cell receptor beta chains from one sample sequenced in a study of CD8+ T cells in alopecia areata listed by TCRdb under 2018. Explained via the paper, the time point label denotes: baseline before oral tofacitinib. The library was made by the immunoSEQ multiplex PCR assay. RNA was extracted from all samples and reverse transcribed into cDNA as template for TCR sequencing. TCRdb took this table from immuneACCESS and kept in-frame rearrangements with V and J called. Such tables lack part of the clones; where checked against another copy, unresolved V genes explain under half of the gap, and the rest is unexplained. This sample is represented by under 250,000 clones; 57% of them were singletons. Clones ranked in the top ten supply approximately 0.44% of the sample. The source material was CD4+ T cells sorted from blood, sampled at week 0. Source of these receptors: a human donor with alopecia areata.

The J gene is TRBJ2-7, the V gene TRBV19; D not resolved. The V gene's germline CDR1 is LNHDA and CDR2 SQIVND (reference sequence). The CDR3 runs to 13 residues. Trimming pared 3 bases from V and 6 bases from J, leaving 12 bases between. The CDR3 nucleotides read TGTGCCAGTAGTATCGAGTTTTCCACCGAGCAGTACTTC. It translates to CASSIEFSTEQYF.

The chain couples TRBV5-1 to TRBJ2-3, with a possible D match to TRBD2 (5 bases). V dropped 0 bases and J dropped 4 bases, with 12 bases sitting between them. Germline CDR1 reads SGHRS; CDR2 reads YFSETQ. The CDR3 runs 15 residues. The CDR3 region is CASSLDRVSADTQYF. The CDR3 region has the DNA TGCGCCAGCAGCTTGGATAGGGTTAGCGCAGATACGCAGTATTTT. Variable domain in full (rest from reference TRBV5-1 and TRBJ2-3): KAGVTQTPRYLIKTRGQQVTLSCSPISGHRSVSWYQQTPGQGLQFLFEYFSETQRNKGNFPGRFSGRQFSNSRSEMNVSTLELGDSALYLCASSLDRVSADTQYFGPGTRLTVL.

Remarks on this clone: The sample holds other DNA sequences that translate to the same CDR3. The chain couples TRBV29-1 to TRBJ2-1, with D unclear. V lost 3 bases, J lost 3 bases, and 6 bases lay in between. The CDR3 sequence is 12 residues long. Germline V lookup: CDR1 SQVTM, CDR2 ANQGSEA. CDR3 residues: CSVEYSYNEQFF. The CDR3 DNA follows: TGCAGCGTTGAGTACAGCTACAATGAGCAGTTCTTC.

V usage is TRBV11-2 and J usage is TRBJ1-2, with a tentative D call TRBD1 (5 bases). The CDR3 totals 14 residues. Germline values: CDR1 SGHAT, CDR2 FQNNGV. The V end was cut by 7 bases, the J end by 4 bases, with 16 bases between. Written as DNA, the CDR3 is TGTGCCAGCACCTCGGACCTAGGGGTCTATGGCTACACCTTC. Amino acids: CASTSDLGVYGYTF.

The chain uses TRBV30 and TRBJ1-1; a weak D match, TRBD1 (5 bases). V lost 5 bases to trimming and J lost 6 bases, with 13 bases between them. This CDR3 has 12 amino acids. Germline V CDR1 and CDR2: GTSNPN, SVGIG (reference sequence). Here the CDR3 reads CAWAEGEAEAFF. The CDR3 nucleotides read TGTGCCTGGGCCGAAGGGGAGGCTGAAGCTTTCTTT.

The table lists this clone with a few counts. The chain couples TRBV30 to TRBJ1-1, with D possibly being TRBD1 (5 bases). Germline V gene data show CDR1 as GTSNPN and CDR2 as SVGIG (reference sequence). This CDR3 has 13 residues. Trimming removed 1 base at V and 1 base at J, with 7 bases between. The CDR3 loop reads CAWSGTTNTEAFF. The CDR3 DNA sequence: TGTGCCTGGAGTGGGACAACGAACACTGAAGCTTTCTTT.

The chain has TRBV7-3 and TRBJ1-1; D might be TRBD1 (5 bases). This CDR3 spans 13 amino acids. Germline V gives CDR1 SGHTA, CDR2 FQGTGA. V lost 5 bases, J lost 1 base, and 8 bases lay in between. The CDR3 coding sequence is TGTGCCAGCAGCGGGCAGGGGAACACTGAAGCTTTCTTT. Encoded protein: CASSGQGNTEAFF.

The chain is built from TRBV4-1 and TRBJ1-2; D gene uncertain. The germline V gene encodes CDR1 MGHRA and CDR2 YSYEKL. The V end lost 3 bases, the J end lost 1 base, and 15 bases lay between the germline ends. The CDR3 consists of 16 residues. This chain's CDR3 is CASSQEGAGVNYGYTF. CDR3 DNA: TGCGCCAGCAGCCAGGAAGGAGCGGGCGTTAACTATGGCTACACCTTC.

In its sample, this clone was seen a few times. The chain has TRBV10-3 and TRBJ2-3; 7 positions agree with TRBD1. The junction had 8 bases not matched to a gene; V was cut back by 6 bases and J by 5 bases. CDR1 ENHRY and CDR2 SYGVKD come from the germline V gene. The CDR3 is 14 residues long. The CDR3 DNA is TGTGCCATCAGCGACAGGGTAGGGGGAGATACGCAGTATTTT. Its protein product is CAISDRVGGDTQYF.

The V call is TRBV5-1, the J call TRBJ2-3; maybe TRBD2 (6 bases). This CDR3 comprises 17 residues. The germline V gene has CDR1 SGHRS and CDR2 YFSETQ. V lost 4 bases, J lost 5 bases, and 23 bases lay in between. CDR3 residues: CASSPGSVVAAGDTQYF. The CDR3 DNA sequence: TGCGCCAGCAGCCCCGGTAGTGTGGTAGCGGCGGGAGATACGCAGTATTTT. Looking up the rest from reference TRBV5-1 and TRBJ2-3 gives the full variable domain: KAGVTQTPRYLIKTRGQQVTLSCSPISGHRSVSWYQQTPGQGLQFLFEYFSETQRNKGNFPGRFSGRQFSNSRSEMNVSTLELGDSALYLCASSPGSVVAAGDTQYFGPGTRLTVL.